The 21 T cell receptor beta chains below were found in one sample sequenced in a study of regulatory T cells in long-lasting Graves disease. This sample's time point: newly diagnosed GD, antithyroid drugs for less than 3 months. Researchers made the TCR library from RNA that was extracted from PBMCs. Building the TCR beta libraries relied on iRepertoire HTBI primers, and CDR3 regions underwent Arm-PCR. TCRdb ran MiXCR on the multiplex PCR reads and lists one entry per CDR3 protein. The data contain 350,000 to 500,000 distinct CDR3 sequences, around 15% of them seen just once; the ten biggest clones take up roughly 15%. The data also belong to a second study, concerning T cells in Graves' hyperthyroidism and ophthalmopathy.

The material was peripheral blood mononuclear cells (PBMCs), obtained at new diagnosis, from a patient treated with antithyroid drugs. The receptors here all came from a woman aged 50 to 60 with Graves disease.

J is TRBJ2-5 and V is TRBV9, with 9 bases fitting TRBD2. V was clipped by 0 bases and J by 2 bases; unmatched bases: 8. The CDR3 is 17 residues long. Germline V CDR1 and CDR2: SGDLS, YYNGEE. CDR3 in DNA: TGTGCCAGCAGCGTAGGAATGACTAGCGGTAAACAAGAGACCCAGTACTTC. Amino acids: CASSVGMTSGKQETQYF.

To note about this clonotype: A far larger clone is one base from this, pointing to a likely read error. The J gene is TRBJ2-7, the V gene TRBV11-3; 11 bases align to TRBD2. This CDR3 spans 15 amino acids. Germline V gene lookup returns CDR1 SGHNT and CDR2 YENEEA. The CDR3 is CVSSLGTSGTYEQYF. CDR3 nucleotides: TGTGTCAGCAGCCTCGGGACTAGCGGTACCTACGAGCAGTACTTC.

This clonotype was picked up many times. V usage is TRBV7-6 and J usage is TRBJ2-7; D may be TRBD1 or TRBD2 (6 bases each). The germline V gene has CDR1 SGHVS and CDR2 FNYEAQ. This CDR3 has 17 residues. The ends were cut back, 0 bases at V and 0 bases at J, with 15 bases in the middle. In DNA form, the CDR3 reads TGTGCCAGCAGCTTAGCAGGGGGGCGGGACCGCTCCTACGAGCAGTACTTC. It encodes CASSLAGGRDRSYEQYF.

This clonotype came up a few times. V and J are TRBV11-2 and TRBJ2-1; no clear D. The V end was cut by 1 base, the J end by 0 bases, with 7 bases between. The CDR3 covers 15 residues. Per the germline V gene, CDR1 is SGHAT and CDR2 is FQNNGV. For the CDR3, the DNA is TGTGCCAGCAGCTTAGCTCTCAGCTCCTACAATGAGCAGTTCTTC. Protein product: CASSLALSSYNEQFF.

This clonotype was seen a handful of times. The chain recombines TRBV6-1 with TRBJ2-7, with TRBD2 identical over 7 bases. Germline trimming cut 11 bases from V and 3 bases from J; bases unmatched to any gene: 7. This CDR3 is 12 amino acids long. Germline CDR1 reads MNHNS; CDR2 reads SASEGT. CDR3 sequence (DNA): TGTGCCTCGGGGGAGGGAGTCTACGAGCAGTACTTC. Protein product: CASGEGVYEQYF.

The J gene is TRBJ2-3, the V gene TRBV5-6; tentative D call: TRBD1 (6 bases). The ends were cut back, 4 bases at V and 1 base at J, with 16 bases in the middle. Germline values: CDR1 SGHDT, CDR2 YYEEEE. CDR3 length: 16 residues. The CDR3 here is CASSPRARTGTDTQYF. CDR3 in DNA: TGTGCCAGCAGCCCAAGGGCCAGGACAGGCACAGATACGCAGTATTTT.

This clonotype came up many times. This chain joins TRBV7-3 and TRBJ2-3, with D tentatively TRBD1 (6 bases). Germline CDR1 reads SGHTA; CDR2 reads FQGTGA. The V gene lost 3 bases and the J gene lost 1 base, with 8 bases spanning the gap. The CDR3 is 14 residues long. This CDR3 is CASSLGAGTDTQYF. The CDR3 DNA is TGTGCCAGCAGCTTGGGGGCCGGCACAGATACGCAGTATTTT.

V usage is TRBV5-1 and J usage is TRBJ1-1; D ambiguous. The length of the CDR3 is 16 residues. Deletions cut 5 bases from V and 0 bases from J, with 17 bases between. CDR1 and CDR2 (germline): SGHRS, YFSETQ. The CDR3 spells CASSPGRDLVNTEAFF. CDR3 bases: TGCGCCAGCAGTCCCGGACGGGATCTTGTGAACACTGAAGCTTTCTTT.

The chain has TRBV12-3 or TRBV12-4 and TRBJ1-4; D unresolved. There are 13 residues in the CDR3. The V and J ends lost 11 bases and 8 bases respectively, with 18 bases between them. In DNA, the CDR3 is TGTGCCTGCGGCAGCGGACCAAGGGAAAAACTGTTTTTT. This gives the protein CACGSGPREKLFF.

There are a few counts of this clonotype. The J gene is TRBJ2-7, the V gene TRBV15, with D perhaps matching TRBD2 (5 bases). The germline CDR1 and CDR2 sequences are LNHNV and YYDKDF (reference sequence). With 3 bases removed from V and 6 bases from J, the gap between germline ends came to 15 bases. The CDR3 length is 14 residues. DNA of the CDR3: TGTGCCACCAGCAGGGACGAGAGTGGGAGCGAGCAGTACTTC. The encoded protein is CATSRDESGSEQYF.

This clonotype was detected many times. The chain is built from TRBV2 and TRBJ2-2, with D unresolved. The germline CDR1 and CDR2 sequences are SNHLY and FYNNEI. CDR3 length: 12 amino acids. V gave up 10 bases and J gave up 4 bases, with 10 bases separating them. The CDR3 region is CATILSTGELFF. The CDR3 bases are TGTGCCACCATCCTAAGCACCGGGGAGCTGTTTTTT.

The sample holds many counts of this clonotype. The V and J genes are TRBV27 and TRBJ1-2; TRBD1 agrees at 7 bases. The ends lost 4 bases at V and 2 bases at J; junction bases unmatched: 4. CDR3 length: 14 residues. Germline V gene data show CDR1 as MNHEY and CDR2 as SMNVEV (reference sequence). CDR3 coding DNA: TGTGCCAGCAGTTCCGGCAGGGGGAACTATGGCTACACCTTC. This codes for CASSSGRGNYGYTF.

This clonotype was recorded at least ten times. The J gene is TRBJ2-7, the V gene TRBV11-2; D is undetermined. Germline V gives CDR1 SGHAT, CDR2 FQNNGV. This CDR3 spans 12 amino acids. Trimming shortened V by 4 bases and J by 6 bases, and 10 bases separated the two germline ends. The CDR3 loop reads CASSSSVGEQYF. The DNA for the CDR3 is TGTGCCAGCAGCTCCTCGGTGGGCGAGCAGTACTTC.

The V and J genes are TRBV18 and TRBJ1-3; D ambiguous. V was trimmed by 2 bases and J by 1 base, leaving 9 bases between them. CDR1 KGHSH and CDR2 LQKENI come from the germline V gene. The CDR3 spans 15 residues. The CDR3 region has the DNA TGTGCCAGCTCACCAGTGGACTCGTCTGGAAACACCATATATTTT. This codes for CASSPVDSSGNTIYF.

This clonotype was seen ten or more times. V gene TRBV20-1 combines with J gene TRBJ2-7, with 7 nucleotides matching TRBD1. Germline CDR1 is DFQATT and CDR2 is SNEGSKA (reference sequence). V shed 5 bases, J shed 1 base, and the junction held 11 bases outside the gene matches. This CDR3 has 15 residues. The DNA of the CDR3 is TGCAGTGCTCCAACTCCGGGGACAGAGTCCTACGAGCAGTACTTC. Encoded protein: CSAPTPGTESYEQYF.

This clonotype was observed a handful of times. CDR3 DNA sequence: TGTGCCAGCAGCTACCCAACCGGTGGCTACACCTTC. Encoded protein: CASSYPTGGYTF. The chain employs TRBV6-2 or TRBV6-3 and TRBJ1-2; D is unclear. Germline V gene data show CDR1 as MNHEY and CDR2 as SVGEGT. V was cut by 6 bases and J by 7 bases, with 12 bases left in between. CDR3 size: 12 residues.

This clonotype was detected a few times. CDR3 in amino acids: CASSSLDGQETQYF. The CDR3 DNA reads as TGCGCCAGCAGCTCGTTGGACGGTCAAGAGACCCAGTACTTC. This chain connects TRBV5-1 to TRBJ2-5; D remains unclear. From germline, CDR1 is SGHRS and CDR2 YFSETQ. There are 14 residues in the CDR3. The V end was cut by 3 bases, the J end by 2 bases, with 11 bases between.

The V gene is TRBV20-1, the J gene TRBJ2-2; the D gene could be TRBD1 or TRBD2 (5 bases each). In germline, CDR1 is DFQATT, CDR2 SNEGSKA (reference sequence). V lost 5 bases to trimming and J lost 4 bases, with 20 bases between them. The CDR3 covers 16 residues. CDR3 nucleotides: TGCAGTGCTCCCAACCACCGGGACCTTTCCACCGGGGAGCTGTTTTTT. Translated: CSAPNHRDLSTGELFF.

This clonotype was seen ten or more times. This chain links TRBV28 with TRBJ1-1; D possibly corresponds to TRBD1 (5 bases). The CDR3 contains 13 residues. V was shortened by 8 bases and J by 3 bases, with 13 bases between the two germline ends. Germline-derived CDR1 and CDR2 are MDHEN and SYDVKM. The CDR3 loop reads CASGLTGDTEAFF. The DNA for the CDR3 is TGTGCCAGCGGTCTGACGGGGGACACTGAAGCTTTCTTT.

In this sample, this clonotype turned up many times. The rearrangement uses TRBV3-1 and TRBJ1-4; perhaps TRBD1 as D (5 bases). Trimming pared 2 bases from V and 2 bases from J, leaving 15 bases between. CDR3 length: 17 amino acids. Germline CDR1 reads LGHDT; CDR2 reads YNNKEL (reference sequence). CDR3 DNA sequence: TGTGCCAGCAGCCAATTCGGGGCAGACACGACTAATGAAAAACTGTTTTTT. Amino acid sequence: CASSQFGADTTNEKLFF. Supplemented by reference TRBV3-1 and TRBJ1-4, the full variable domain reads DTAVSQTPKYLVTQMGNDKSIKCEQNLGHDTMYWYKQDSKKFLKIMFSYNNKELIINETVPNRFSPKSPDKAHLNLHINSLELGDSAVYFCASSQFGADTTNEKLFFGSGTQLSVL.

Only a few counts were recorded for this clonotype. The gene calls are TRBV4-1 and TRBJ1-5; 7 bases fit TRBD1. This CDR3 spans 16 amino acids. V was clipped by 0 bases and J by 4 bases; unmatched bases: 6. Looked up from germline, CDR1 is MGHRA and CDR2 is YSYEKL. DNA for the CDR3: TGCGCCAGCAGCCAAGATAGGGGACAGAGGAATCAGCCCCAGCATTTT. Translating it yields CASSQDRGQRNQPQHF.